This section outlines one T cell receptor (beta chain) sequence together with its context. Antigen specificity is unknown. This table comes from immunoSEQ multiplex PCR, and its TCRdb copy is limited to in-frame clones, with some not included. Among about 170,000 clones listed, about 85% were seen once. The CDR3 has 13 residues. Germline V gene lookup returns CDR1 SQVTM and CDR2 ANQGSEA. V lost 4 bases to trimming and J lost 2 bases; unmatched junction nucleotides: 4. These data belong to a study of T cell responses to AZD1222 COVID-19 vaccine. As for the study in general: The study pooled second doses at about 4 or about 12 weeks.

Findings and limits, study-wide: A mostly white British donor set with more females was recruited, and clonal diversity was possibly underestimated.

V and J are TRBV29-1 and TRBJ2-7; TRBD1 agrees at 8 bases. This sample comprised peripheral blood, obtained on day 0 of AZD1222 vaccination. The receptor was derived from an adult in good health. The CDR3 reads CSVGTGPTYEQYF. In DNA, the CDR3 is TGCAGCGTTGGGACAGGGCCAACCTACGAGCAGTACTTC.